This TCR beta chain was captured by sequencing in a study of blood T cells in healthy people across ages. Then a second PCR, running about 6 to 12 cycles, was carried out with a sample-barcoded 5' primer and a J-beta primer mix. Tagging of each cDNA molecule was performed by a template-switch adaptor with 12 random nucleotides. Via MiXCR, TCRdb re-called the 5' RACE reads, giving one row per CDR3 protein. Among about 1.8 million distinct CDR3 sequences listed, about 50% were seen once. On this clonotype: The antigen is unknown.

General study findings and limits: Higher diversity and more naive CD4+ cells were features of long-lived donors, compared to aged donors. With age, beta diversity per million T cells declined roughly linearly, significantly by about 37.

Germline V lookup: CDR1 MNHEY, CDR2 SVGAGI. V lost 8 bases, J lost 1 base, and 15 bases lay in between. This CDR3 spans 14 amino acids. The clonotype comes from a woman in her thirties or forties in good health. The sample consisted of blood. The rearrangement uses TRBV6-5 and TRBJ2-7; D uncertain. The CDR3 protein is CASLRSGESYEQYF. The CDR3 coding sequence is TGTGCCAGCTTGAGGTCTGGTGAATCCTACGAGCAGTACTTC.